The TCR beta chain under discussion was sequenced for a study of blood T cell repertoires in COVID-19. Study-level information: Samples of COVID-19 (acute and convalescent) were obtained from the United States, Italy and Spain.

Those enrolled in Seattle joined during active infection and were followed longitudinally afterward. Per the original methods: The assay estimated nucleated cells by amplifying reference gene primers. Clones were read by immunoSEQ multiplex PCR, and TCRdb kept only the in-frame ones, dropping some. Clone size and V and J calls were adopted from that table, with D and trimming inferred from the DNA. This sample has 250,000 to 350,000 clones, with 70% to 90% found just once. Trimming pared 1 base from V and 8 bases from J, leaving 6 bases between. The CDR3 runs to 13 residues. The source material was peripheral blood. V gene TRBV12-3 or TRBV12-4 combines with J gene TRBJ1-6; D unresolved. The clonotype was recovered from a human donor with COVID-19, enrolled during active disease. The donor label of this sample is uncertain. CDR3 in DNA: TGTGCCAGCAGTTTAGGAGTCTATTCACCCCTCCACTTT. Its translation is CASSLGVYSPLHF.